Each of the 10 T cell receptor beta chains below was sequenced from the same sample in a study of blood T cell repertoires in COVID-19 (TCRdb year 2020). Libraries were made using the immunoSEQ multiplex PCR assay. This is the immuneACCESS table as TCRdb keeps it, with only in-frame sequences that have V and J called. A part of the clones is gone; compared with another copy, unresolved V genes explain less than half, and the rest is unexplained. This sample comprises 250,000 to 300,000 clones, 86% of them detected only once. The ten biggest clones cover around 16% of the sample. The material sequenced was PBMCs or T cells enriched from blood (not recorded which). These receptors all come from a young man who had recovered from COVID-19.

The chain combines TRBV18 with TRBJ1-3; no reliable D call. V gave up 2 bases and J gave up 7 bases, with 12 bases separating them. Germline values: CDR1 KGHSH, CDR2 LQKENI. The CDR3 has 14 residues. The CDR3 sequence is CASSPIVSRNTIYF. DNA for the CDR3: TGTGCCAGCTCACCAATTGTATCTCGGAACACCATATATTTT.

V gene TRBV28 combines with J gene TRBJ2-7; no clear D gene. CDR3 length: 14 amino acids. Trimming removed 6 bases at V and 6 bases at J, with 18 bases between. Looked up from germline, CDR1 is MDHEN and CDR2 is SYDVKM. The CDR3 here is CASSPLPRPGEQYF. CDR3 nucleotide sequence: TGTGCCAGCAGCCCCTTGCCCCGTCCCGGCGAGCAGTACTTC.

This rearrangement joins TRBV24-1 to TRBJ2-6; TRBD1 matches 8 bases. V shed 2 bases, J shed 2 bases, and the junction held 10 bases outside the gene matches. There are 19 residues in the CDR3. Germline V CDR1 and CDR2: KGHDR, SFDVKD. The CDR3 DNA reads TGTGCCACCAGTGATTCTTGGACAGGGAAAGTCGCTGGGGCCAACGTCCTGACTTTC. This encodes CATSDSWTGKVAGANVLTF.

The V call is TRBV28, the J call TRBJ1-5; 11 bases align to TRBD1. Germline V CDR1 and CDR2: MDHEN, SYDVKM. J lost 6 bases, V lost 5 bases, and 12 bases had no gene match. This CDR3 comprises 17 residues. CDR3 DNA sequence: TGTGCCAGCAGTCTAAGATATCCGGGACAGGGGGTTCAGCCCCAGCATTTT. This sequence encodes CASSLRYPGQGVQPQHF.

The chain joins TRBV11-2 to TRBJ1-1; D possibly corresponds to TRBD1 (5 bases). This CDR3 comprises 13 residues. Germline-derived CDR1 and CDR2 are SGHAT and FQNNGV. V was shortened by 2 bases and J by 6 bases, with 10 bases between the two germline ends. The CDR3 DNA follows: TGTGCCAGCAGCTTAATGGGGACTTCTGAAGCTTTCTTT. The encoded protein is CASSLMGTSEAFF.

This rearrangement joins TRBV5-8 to TRBJ2-7; TRBD1 matches at 7 bases. Looked up from germline, CDR1 is SGHTS and CDR2 is YDEGEE. After removal of 3 bases from V and 4 bases from J, the junction contained 10 bases not matched to a gene. The CDR3 spans 15 residues. The CDR3 nucleotides read TGTGCCAGCAGCTCAACCGGGACAGAACCATACGAGCAGTACTTC. Amino acids: CASSSTGTEPYEQYF. The full variable domain, with the rest looked up from reference TRBV5-8 and TRBJ2-7, is EAGVTQSPTHLIKTRGQQATLRCSPISGHTSVYWYQQALGLGLQFLLWYDEGEERNRGNFPPRFSGRQFPNYSSELNVNALELEDSALYLCASSSTGTEPYEQYFGPGTRLTVT.

The table lists this clone with a count of one. The chain has TRBV29-1 and TRBJ1-4; a possible D gene is TRBD1 (6 bases). The length of the CDR3 is 15 residues. CDR1 is SQVTM, CDR2 ANQGSEA, per germline. V was pared by 5 bases and J by 5 bases, with 18 bases between. CDR3 bases: TGCAGCGTTAAGAATGCCGGACAGACAAATGAAAAACTGTTTTTT. Residues: CSVKNAGQTNEKLFF. Drawing the rest from reference TRBV29-1 and TRBJ1-4, the complete variable domain is SAVISQKPSRDICQRGTSLTIQCQVDSQVTMMFWYRQQPGQSLTLIATANQGSEATYESGFVIDKFPISRPNLTFSTLTVSNMSPEDSSIYLCSVKNAGQTNEKLFFGSGTQLSVL.

The rearrangement links TRBV5-1 to TRBJ2-3; D not resolved. The germline V and J ends were trimmed by 4 bases and 4 bases, with 13 bases remaining between them. This CDR3 contains 14 residues. Germline V gene sequence: CDR1 SGHRS, CDR2 YFSETQ. The CDR3 DNA reads TGCGCCAGCAGCAGTCCGGCCGAGGCAGATACGCAGTATTTT. Encoded protein: CASSSPAEADTQYF.

The V and J genes are TRBV12-5 and TRBJ1-5; perhaps TRBD1 as D (5 bases). Trimming took 4 bases from V and 3 from J, leaving 13 bases between them. The CDR3 consists of 15 residues. The germline V gene has CDR1 LGHNT and CDR2 FRNRAP. The CDR3 region is CASGWGGVSNQPQHF. Written as DNA, the CDR3 is TGTGCTAGTGGTTGGGGGGGAGTTTCCAATCAGCCCCAGCATTTT. The full variable domain, with the rest looked up from reference TRBV12-5 and TRBJ1-5, is DARVTQTPRHKVTEMGQEVTMRCQPILGHNTVFWYRQTMMQGLELLAYFRNRAPLDDSGMPKDRFSAEMPDATLATLKIQPSEPRDSAVYFCASGWGGVSNQPQHFGDGTRLSIL.

The chain employs TRBV5-5 and TRBJ1-2; D gene uncertain. The germline V and J ends were trimmed by 0 bases and 8 bases, with 11 bases remaining between them. Germline CDR1 and CDR2: SGHKS and YYEKEE (reference sequence). The CDR3 spans 13 residues. The CDR3 DNA is TGTGCCAGCAGCTTGGCCGGAGTATTCGGCTACACCTTC. Translation gives CASSLAGVFGYTF. Combining the CDR3 with reference TRBV5-5 and TRBJ1-2 gives the whole variable domain DAGVTQSPTHLIKTRGQQVTLRCSPISGHKSVSWYQQVLGQGPQFIFQYYEKEERGRGNFPDRFSARQFPNYSSELNVNALLLGDSALYLCASSLAGVFGYTFGSGTRLTVV.